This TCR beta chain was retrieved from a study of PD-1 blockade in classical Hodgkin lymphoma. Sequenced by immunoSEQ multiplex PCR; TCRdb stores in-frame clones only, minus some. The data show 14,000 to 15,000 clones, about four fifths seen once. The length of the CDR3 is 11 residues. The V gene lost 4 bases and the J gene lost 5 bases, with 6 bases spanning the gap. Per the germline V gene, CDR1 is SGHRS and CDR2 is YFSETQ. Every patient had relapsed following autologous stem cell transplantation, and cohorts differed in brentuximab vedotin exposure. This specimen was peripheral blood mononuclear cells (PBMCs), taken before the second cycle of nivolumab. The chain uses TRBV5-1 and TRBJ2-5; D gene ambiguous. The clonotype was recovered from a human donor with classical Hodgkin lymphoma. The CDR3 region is CASSKGETQYF. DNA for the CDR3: TGCGCCAGCAGCAAAGGGGAGACCCAGTACTTC.